The subject of this entry is one TCR beta chain. This sample is part of a study of blood T cell repertoires in COVID-19. The wider study: Spain, Italy and the United States supplied samples that represented acute and convalescent COVID-19. The analysed material was cDNA or gDNA that came from T cells, B-cell-depleted T cells, or PBMCs.

CDR3 length equals 17 residues. Germline CDR1 PRHDT, CDR2 FYEKMQ (reference sequence). Trimming left V 5 bases short and J 0 bases short, with 17 bases between. The protocol was immunoSEQ multiplex PCR, while the TCRdb copy is restricted to in-frame clones and leaves out a portion. The table has 150,000 to 200,000 clones, 88% seen once; the top ten hold approximately 4.4%. This receptor was obtained from a human donor in a cohort sampled during active COVID-19. Sequenced material: peripheral blood. This chain uses TRBV13 with TRBJ1-3; tentatively, D is TRBD1 (6 bases). CDR3 in DNA: TGTGCCAGCAGCCTCAGGCAGGGGACGAGCTCTGGAAACACCATATATTTT. Its protein product is CASSLRQGTSSGNTIYF.